This TCR beta chain is from a study of blood T cells in healthy people across ages. Those donating, healthy Caucasian individuals from Russia, were aged roughly 6 to 100. Then a second PCR, running roughly 6 to 12 cycles, was carried out with a sample-barcoded 5' primer and a J-beta primer mix. From the 5' RACE reads, TCRdb called clonotypes with MiXCR, one entry per CDR3 protein. The sample includes some 1 million distinct CDR3 sequences, 45% of them seen just once. This CDR3 is built from 11 residues. Germline V gives CDR1 SGHTA, CDR2 FQGNSA. Trimming took 4 bases from V and 10 from J, leaving 10 bases between them.

This chain links TRBV7-2 with TRBJ1-1, with no clear D. Sample: blood. The receptor was derived from a woman in her fifties or sixties in good health. CDR3 nucleotides: TGTGCCAGCAGCTCAAAGGCACGAGCTTTCTTT. Its translation is CASSSKARAFF.